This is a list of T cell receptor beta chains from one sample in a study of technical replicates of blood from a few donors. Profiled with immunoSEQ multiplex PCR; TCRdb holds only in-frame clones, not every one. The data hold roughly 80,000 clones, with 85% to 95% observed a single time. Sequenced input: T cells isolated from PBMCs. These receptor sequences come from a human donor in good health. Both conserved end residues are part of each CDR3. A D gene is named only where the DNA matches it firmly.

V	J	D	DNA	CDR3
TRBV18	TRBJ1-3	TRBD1	TGTGCCAGCTCATCGACAGGGGATGGAAACACCATATATTTT	CASSSTGDGNTIYF
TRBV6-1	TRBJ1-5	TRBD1	TGTGCCAGCACTGATTTTGGGACAGGGAGATTAGGACAGCCCCAGCATTTT	CASTDFGTGRLGQPQHF
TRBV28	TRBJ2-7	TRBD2	TGTGCCAGTAGAAATAGCGGGACCCCGTACGAGCAGTACTTC	CASRNSGTPYEQYF
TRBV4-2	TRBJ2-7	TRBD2	TGTGCCAGCAGCCAAGACGCGGGAGGGCCGTTCGTCGAGCAGTACTTC	CASSQDAGGPFVEQYF
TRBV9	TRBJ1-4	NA	TGTGCCAGCAGCCCGGGGGGTACAACTAATGAAAAACTGTTTTTT	CASSPGGTTNEKLFF
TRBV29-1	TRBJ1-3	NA	TGCAGCGTCCAGGGTAACACCTACTCTGGAAACACCATATATTTT	CSVQGNTYSGNTIYF
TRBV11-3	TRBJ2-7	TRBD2	TGTGCCAGCAGTCAGGGGCTAGCGGGATCCTACGAGCAGTACTTC	CASSQGLAGSYEQYF
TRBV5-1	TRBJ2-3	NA	TGCGCCAGCAGCTTGGTCGGGGATGTACGAACAGATACGCAGTATTTT	CASSLVGDVRTDTQYF
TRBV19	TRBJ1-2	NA	TGTGCCAGTGGCCCGGGGGGATACTATGGCTACACCTTC	CASGPGGYYGYTF
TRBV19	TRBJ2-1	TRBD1	TGTGCCAGTAGTCGACAGGGTTATGAGCAGTTCTTC	CASSRQGYEQFF
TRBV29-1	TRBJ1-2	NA	TGCAGCGTTGAAGGCCCCCAAGACTCGGTAAACTATGGCTACACCTTC	CSVEGPQDSVNYGYTF